The rows below give T cell receptor beta chains drawn from one sample of a study of cytomegalovirus exposure and HLA in healthy donors. Clones were sequenced by immunoSEQ multiplex PCR, and TCRdb holds only the in-frame ones, with some missing. The sample carries roughly 120,000 clones, around 75% recorded once. Sequenced input: PBMCs. The receptors originated from a young woman in good health and CMV-seronegative. CDR3s include the opening cysteine and the closing phenylalanine or tryptophan. The order of the fields is J gene, clone size, D gene, V gene, CDR3 protein, CDR3 DNA. D genes are given only for firm matches. Rows may omit the clone size; those that give it use once, few, many or a size class.

J gene: TRBJ1-1
clone size: .
D gene: .
V gene: TRBV5-1
CDR3 protein: CASSPFGYRTEAFF
CDR3 DNA: TGCGCCAGCAGCCCGTTCGGGTATAGGACTGAAGCTTTCTTT

J gene: TRBJ2-3
clone size: .
D gene: TRBD2
V gene: TRBV19
CDR3 protein: CASSTASGRAADTQYF
CDR3 DNA: TGTGCCAGTAGTACGGCTAGCGGGAGGGCCGCAGATACGCAGTATTTT

J gene: TRBJ1-4
clone size: .
D gene: .
V gene: TRBV30
CDR3 protein: CAWTGEGNEKLFF
CDR3 DNA: TGTGCCTGGACAGGGGAGGGGAATGAAAAACTGTTTTTT

J gene: TRBJ2-6
clone size: .
D gene: .
V gene: TRBV7-9
CDR3 protein: CAGGTVHSGANVLTF
CDR3 DNA: TGTGCCGGGGGGACAGTGCACTCTGGGGCCAACGTCCTGACTTTC

J gene: TRBJ2-7
clone size: .
D gene: .
V gene: TRBV10-2
CDR3 protein: CASSELGGISYEQYF
CDR3 DNA: TGCGCCAGCAGTGAGTTGGGCGGGATCTCCTACGAGCAGTACTTC

J gene: TRBJ1-5
clone size: .
D gene: .
V gene: TRBV2
CDR3 protein: CASSEARVLNQPQHF
CDR3 DNA: TGTGCCAGCAGTGAAGCGCGAGTGTTAAATCAGCCCCAGCATTTT

J gene: TRBJ1-2
clone size: once
D gene: .
V gene: TRBV13
CDR3 protein: CASSSEGGGVSYGYTF
CDR3 DNA: TGTGCCAGCAGCTCTGAGGGAGGGGGGGTTAGCTATGGCTACACCTTC

J gene: TRBJ1-1
clone size: .
D gene: .
V gene: TRBV18
CDR3 protein: CASSPGAPDTEAFF
CDR3 DNA: TGTGCCAGCTCACCTGGGGCCCCGGACACTGAAGCTTTCTTT

J gene: TRBJ1-5
clone size: .
D gene: .
V gene: TRBV19
CDR3 protein: CASSHFGQGRDQPQHF
CDR3 DNA: TGTGCCAGTAGTCATTTCGGCCAAGGGCGGGATCAGCCCCAGCATTTT

J gene: TRBJ1-6
clone size: .
D gene: .
V gene: TRBV6-1
CDR3 protein: CASSEALAGAGPLHF
CDR3 DNA: TGTGCCAGCAGTGAAGCGCTGGCGGGAGCCGGGCCCCTCCACTTT

J gene: TRBJ1-6
clone size: .
D gene: .
V gene: TRBV5-6
CDR3 protein: CASSLQGHPKPLHF
CDR3 DNA: TGTGCCAGCAGCTTGCAAGGACATCCGAAACCCCTCCACTTT

J gene: TRBJ2-1
clone size: .
D gene: .
V gene: TRBV21-1
CDR3 protein: CASSQNPGLSLGEQFF
CDR3 DNA: TGTGCCAGCAGCCAAAACCCGGGACTAAGCCTTGGTGAGCAGTTCTTC

J gene: TRBJ2-7
clone size: .
D gene: TRBD2
V gene: TRBV6-1
CDR3 protein: CASSESPGGSYEQYF
CDR3 DNA: TGTGCCAGCAGTGAGAGTCCGGGAGGGTCCTACGAGCAGTACTTC

J gene: TRBJ2-7
clone size: .
D gene: .
V gene: TRBV7-6
CDR3 protein: CASSISDRSSYEQYF
CDR3 DNA: TGTGCCAGCAGCATTTCTGACAGGAGCTCCTACGAGCAGTACTTC

J gene: TRBJ1-3
clone size: few
D gene: TRBD1
V gene: TRBV18
CDR3 protein: CASSPPKGAFGNTIYF
CDR3 DNA: TGTGCCAGCTCACCACCCAAGGGGGCGTTTGGAAACACCATATATTTT

J gene: TRBJ2-7
clone size: .
D gene: TRBD1
V gene: TRBV29-1
CDR3 protein: CSVGDSGYEQYF
CDR3 DNA: TGCAGCGTGGGGGACAGTGGGTACGAGCAGTACTTC

J gene: TRBJ1-2
clone size: .
D gene: TRBD1
V gene: TRBV6-6
CDR3 protein: CASRKYTNGQGGGYTF
CDR3 DNA: TGTGCCAGCAGGAAATACACCAATGGACAGGGGGGAGGCTACACCTTC

J gene: TRBJ1-5
clone size: .
D gene: .
V gene: TRBV6-5
CDR3 protein: CASRVGSNQPQHF
CDR3 DNA: TGTGCCAGCAGAGTGGGCTCCAATCAGCCCCAGCATTTT

J gene: TRBJ1-1
clone size: .
D gene: .
V gene: TRBV6-5
CDR3 protein: CASSYIGTREAFF
CDR3 DNA: TGTGCCAGCAGTTATATCGGGACTCGTGAAGCTTTCTTT

J gene: TRBJ2-7
clone size: .
D gene: .
V gene: TRBV5-1
CDR3 protein: CASSSHGGQLSYEQYF
CDR3 DNA: TGCGCCAGCAGCAGCCACGGGGGACAGCTCTCCTACGAGCAGTACTTC

J gene: TRBJ1-2
clone size: few
D gene: .
V gene: TRBV12-5
CDR3 protein: CASGRQQYGYTF
CDR3 DNA: TGTGCTAGTGGTAGACAGCAGTATGGCTACACCTTC

J gene: TRBJ2-5
clone size: .
D gene: .
V gene: TRBV6-5
CDR3 protein: CASSYVGSRETQYF
CDR3 DNA: TGTGCCAGCAGTTATGTGGGCAGCCGGGAGACCCAGTACTTC

J gene: TRBJ1-2
clone size: few
D gene: .
V gene: TRBV5-4
CDR3 protein: CASKTRGGVYGYTF
CDR3 DNA: TGTGCCAGCAAAACACGGGGGGGAGTTTATGGCTACACCTTC

J gene: TRBJ2-7
clone size: .
D gene: .
V gene: TRBV30
CDR3 protein: CAGGGRDYEQYF
CDR3 DNA: TGTGCCGGGGGGGGGCGGGACTACGAGCAGTACTTC

J gene: TRBJ1-1
clone size: .
D gene: TRBD1
V gene: TRBV29-1
CDR3 protein: CSVTVLSGGAFF
CDR3 DNA: TGCAGCGTCACGGTACTTTCAGGGGGAGCTTTCTTT

J gene: TRBJ2-1
clone size: .
D gene: .
V gene: TRBV27
CDR3 protein: CASSLTPGQYSYNEQFF
CDR3 DNA: TGTGCCAGCAGCCTAACCCCCGGACAGTACTCCTACAATGAGCAGTTCTTC

J gene: TRBJ2-6
clone size: .
D gene: .
V gene: TRBV6-6
CDR3 protein: CASRPPEGFAANVLTF
CDR3 DNA: TGTGCCAGCAGGCCCCCAGAGGGTTTTGCGGCCAACGTCCTGACTTTC

J gene: TRBJ2-3
clone size: .
D gene: .
V gene: TRBV5-1
CDR3 protein: CASSLPQYSTDTQYF
CDR3 DNA: TGCGCCAGCAGCTTGCCTCAGTATTCTACAGATACGCAGTATTTT

J gene: TRBJ1-1
clone size: .
D gene: .
V gene: TRBV4-2
CDR3 protein: CASSQDTLGAGEAFF
CDR3 DNA: TGTGCCAGCAGCCAAGATACTCTGGGTGCGGGTGAAGCTTTCTTT

J gene: TRBJ2-1
clone size: .
D gene: TRBD2
V gene: TRBV4-3
CDR3 protein: CASSQDSQRGGASEQFF
CDR3 DNA: TGCGCCAGCAGCCAAGATTCTCAGCGGGGGGGAGCCAGTGAGCAGTTCTTC

J gene: TRBJ2-2
clone size: few
D gene: TRBD1
V gene: TRBV2
CDR3 protein: CASKYRGTGELFF
CDR3 DNA: TGTGCCAGCAAATACAGGGGGACCGGGGAGCTGTTTTTT

J gene: TRBJ2-2
clone size: .
D gene: .
V gene: TRBV6-5
CDR3 protein: CASSYLETGELFF
CDR3 DNA: TGTGCCAGCAGTTACTTGGAGACCGGGGAGCTGTTTTTT

J gene: TRBJ1-5
clone size: .
D gene: TRBD1
V gene: TRBV18
CDR3 protein: CASSPKGTGGRYSNQPQHF
CDR3 DNA: TGTGCCAGCTCACCAAAAGGAACAGGGGGACGCTATAGCAATCAGCCCCAGCATTTT

J gene: TRBJ1-2
clone size: .
D gene: TRBD1
V gene: TRBV2
CDR3 protein: CASTEQGLDYGYTF
CDR3 DNA: TGTGCCAGCACCGAACAGGGGTTGGACTATGGCTACACCTTC

J gene: TRBJ1-5
clone size: few
D gene: .
V gene: TRBV6-6
CDR3 protein: CASSFHREGQPQHF
CDR3 DNA: TGTGCCAGCAGTTTCCACAGGGAAGGACAGCCCCAGCATTTT

J gene: TRBJ2-3
clone size: .
D gene: .
V gene: TRBV5-4
CDR3 protein: CASSLVGGSSTDTQYF
CDR3 DNA: TGTGCCAGCAGCTTGGTGGGGGGATCGAGCACAGATACGCAGTATTTT

J gene: TRBJ1-1
clone size: .
D gene: .
V gene: TRBV7-9
CDR3 protein: CASSTGLDTEAFF
CDR3 DNA: TGTGCCAGCAGCACAGGGTTAGACACTGAAGCTTTCTTT

J gene: TRBJ2-1
clone size: .
D gene: .
V gene: TRBV4-3
CDR3 protein: CASSRTWGASSYNEQFF
CDR3 DNA: TGCGCCAGCAGCCGAACGTGGGGAGCTAGCTCCTACAATGAGCAGTTCTTC

J gene: TRBJ1-5
clone size: .
D gene: .
V gene: TRBV30
CDR3 protein: CAWNSGVWPQHF
CDR3 DNA: TGTGCCTGGAATTCGGGAGTTTGGCCCCAGCATTTT

J gene: TRBJ2-1
clone size: .
D gene: .
V gene: TRBV15
CDR3 protein: CATSREFLSNEQFF
CDR3 DNA: TGTGCCACCAGCAGAGAGTTCCTTAGCAATGAGCAGTTCTTC

J gene: TRBJ2-5
clone size: once
D gene: TRBD1
V gene: TRBV7-7
CDR3 protein: CASSTGQGASGETQYF
CDR3 DNA: TGTGCTAGCAGCACGGGACAGGGGGCGTCTGGAGAGACCCAGTACTTC

J gene: TRBJ2-5
clone size: .
D gene: .
V gene: TRBV2
CDR3 protein: CASSDADSQYF
CDR3 DNA: TGTGCCAGCAGTGATGCGGACAGCCAGTACTTC

J gene: TRBJ2-1
clone size: .
D gene: .
V gene: TRBV27
CDR3 protein: CASSFHSRGNEQFF
CDR3 DNA: TGTGCCAGCAGTTTCCACTCCCGGGGCAATGAGCAGTTCTTC

J gene: TRBJ1-1
clone size: few
D gene: .
V gene: TRBV19
CDR3 protein: CASRIEGGEGTLNTEAFF
CDR3 DNA: TGTGCCAGTAGGATCGAGGGGGGGGAGGGGACCCTGAACACTGAAGCTTTCTTT

J gene: TRBJ1-3
clone size: once
D gene: TRBD1
V gene: TRBV28
CDR3 protein: CASRPGTGAGNTIYF
CDR3 DNA: TGTGCCAGCAGACCCGGGACAGGGGCTGGAAACACCATATATTTT

J gene: TRBJ1-2
clone size: few
D gene: TRBD1
V gene: TRBV15
CDR3 protein: CATSRSGGRGDRGSYGYTF
CDR3 DNA: TGTGCCACCAGCAGATCCGGAGGCAGGGGGGACAGGGGGTCCTATGGCTACACCTTC